This TCR beta chain was retrieved from a study of patients and donors after allogeneic stem cell transplantation. V lost 5 bases and J lost 9, with 17 bases in between. The CDR3 length is 14 residues. Using its own MiXCR run on the RT-PCR reads, TCRdb lists one record per CDR3 protein. The table lists 800,000 to 1,000,000 distinct CDR3 sequences, approximately 18% of them singletons. The gene calls are TRBV12-3 or TRBV12-4 and TRBJ2-1, with a possible D match to TRBD2 (5 bases). The sequenced material came from blood, either unsorted or a sorted T cell fraction (not recorded which). The sequence derives from a human donor who was either an allogeneic HSCT recipient or a stem cell or donor lymphocyte infusion donor (not recorded which). It is not recorded whose cells these are; they may come from a transplant donor. The chain's CDR3 is CASSPIIGSGEQFF. The CDR3, as DNA: TGTGCCAGCAGTCCTATAATAGGGAGTGGTGAGCAGTTCTTC.